The table lists the clone carrying this T cell receptor (beta chain) with many counts. Its target is unknown. This specimen belongs to a study of T cell repertoires in cytomegalovirus infection. Study as a whole: Both CMV infection and a matching HLA type were indicated by public TCR beta signatures.

Via MiXCR, TCRdb re-called the reads, giving one row per CDR3 protein. The repertoire consists of about 300,000 distinct CDR3 sequences, with roughly 23% occurring once and the leading ten covering roughly 13%. The V gene's germline CDR1 is SGHVS and CDR2 FQNEAQ. The ends were cut back, 5 bases at V and 6 bases at J, with 15 bases in the middle. The CDR3 is 14 residues long. Whole-study results and caveats: CMV-specific TCR beta clonotypes restricted by HLA-C were the ones dominating the ex vivo response. Cumulative public TCR beta family frequency identified CMV carriers with the relevant HLA.

This chain connects TRBV7-8 to TRBJ2-3; D is possibly TRBD2 (7 bases). The origin of this receptor is a human donor in good health (CMV status not recorded). Some clones in this sample may be carry-over from other donors' samples. Input material: PBMCs. The chain's CDR3 is CASSGGGRGDTQYF. As DNA, the CDR3 is TGTGCCAGCAGCGGGGGCGGGAGAGGGGATACGCAGTATTTT.